Shown below are 3 T cell receptor beta chains from a single sample sequenced in a study of blood T cells in healthy people across ages (dated by TCRdb to between 2015 and 2016). The library relied on 5' RACE. TCRdb lists the instrument as Illumina HiSeq 2500. The second PCR ran for roughly 7 to 12 cycles and used a J-beta primer mix along with a sample-barcoded 5' primer. TCRdb reran the public reads through fastp at Q25 and MiXCR, keeping productive beta chains. CDR3 protein sequences are deduplicated, and each keeps its most common genes and DNA. The sample has hundreds of thousands of distinct CDR3 sequences on record, about 32% of them singletons. The ten biggest clones cover less than 20% of the sample. The sample taken for sequencing was blood. The receptors stem from a woman of 80 years or more in good health. Donor details come from another sample of the same person, matched by shared clones.

This clonotype was detected ten times or more. The rearrangement joins TRBV7-9 to TRBJ2-5; 12 nucleotides line up with TRBD1. V shed 4 bases and J 1 base; nucleotides not matched to a gene: 4. CDR1 SEHNR and CDR2 FQNEAQ come from the germline V gene (reference sequence). This CDR3 spans 16 amino acids. The CDR3 DNA sequence: TGTGCCAGCAGCTACGGGACAGGGGGCCTCCAAGAGACCCAGTACTTC. It codes for CASSYGTGGLQETQYF.

This clonotype showed up many times. CDR3 DNA: TGTGCCAGCAGCTTAGGTAGTACAGGGTACAATGAGCAGTTCTTC. This encodes CASSLGSTGYNEQFF. The rearrangement joins TRBV7-2 to TRBJ2-1, with D possibly TRBD1 on 6 matching bases. Germline V lookup: CDR1 SGHTA, CDR2 FQGNSA. The CDR3 extends over 15 amino acids. V gave up 1 base and J gave up 4 bases, with 11 bases separating them.

The chain recombines TRBV20-1 with TRBJ2-5; the match to TRBD1 covers 11 bases. Germline V gene data show CDR1 as DFQATT and CDR2 as SNEGSKA (reference sequence). V was pared by 5 bases and J by 11 bases, with 25 bases of the junction left unmatched. The CDR3 runs to 18 residues. This CDR3 is CSAPGTGGPLRSWNEQYF. The CDR3 region has the DNA TGCAGTGCTCCCGGGACAGGGGGGCCCCTTCGGTCTTGGAATGAGCAGTACTTC.